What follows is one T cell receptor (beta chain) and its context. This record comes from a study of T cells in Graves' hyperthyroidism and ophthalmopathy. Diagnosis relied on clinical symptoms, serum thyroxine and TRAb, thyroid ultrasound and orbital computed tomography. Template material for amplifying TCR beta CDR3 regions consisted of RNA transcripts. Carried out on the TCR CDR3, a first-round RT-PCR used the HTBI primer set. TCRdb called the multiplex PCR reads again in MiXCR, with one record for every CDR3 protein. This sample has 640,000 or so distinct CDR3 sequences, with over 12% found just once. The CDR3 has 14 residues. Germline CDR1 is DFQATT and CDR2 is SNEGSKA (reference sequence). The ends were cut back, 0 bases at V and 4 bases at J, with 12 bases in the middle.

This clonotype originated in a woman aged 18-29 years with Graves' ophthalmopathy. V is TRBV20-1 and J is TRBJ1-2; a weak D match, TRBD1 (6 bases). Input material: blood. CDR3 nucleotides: TGCAGTGCTAGAGATACAGGGTCCCTCTATGGCTACACCTTC. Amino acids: CSARDTGSLYGYTF.